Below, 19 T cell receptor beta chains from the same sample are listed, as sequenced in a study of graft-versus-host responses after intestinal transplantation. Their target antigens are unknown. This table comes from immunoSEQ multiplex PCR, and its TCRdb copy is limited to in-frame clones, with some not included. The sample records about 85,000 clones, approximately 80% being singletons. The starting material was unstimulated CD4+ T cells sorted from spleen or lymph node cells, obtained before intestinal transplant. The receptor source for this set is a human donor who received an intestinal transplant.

CDR3 sequence reads: CASSPGGSGSIGELFF. The CDR3 DNA is TGTGCCAGCAGTCCCGGAGGTAGCGGGAGTATCGGGGAGCTGTTTTTT. The genes are TRBV28 and TRBJ2-2, with 9 bases aligning to TRBD2. The ends lost 5 bases at V and 7 bases at J; junction bases unmatched: 11. Germline V gene sequence: CDR1 MDHEN, CDR2 SYDVKM. The CDR3 is made up of 16 amino acids.

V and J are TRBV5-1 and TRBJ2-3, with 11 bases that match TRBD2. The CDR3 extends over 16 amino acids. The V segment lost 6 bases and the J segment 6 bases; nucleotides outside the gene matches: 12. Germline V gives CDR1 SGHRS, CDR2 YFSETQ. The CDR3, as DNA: TGCGCCAGCACGTCGAGACTAGCGGGACCTGCGGATACGCAGTATTTT. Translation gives CASTSRLAGPADTQYF.

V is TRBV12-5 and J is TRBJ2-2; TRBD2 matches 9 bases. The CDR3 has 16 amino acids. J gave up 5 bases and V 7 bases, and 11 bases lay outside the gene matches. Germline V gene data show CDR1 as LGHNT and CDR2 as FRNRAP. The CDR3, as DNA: TGTGCTAGTGCTCTACCTAGCGGGATTGGAACCGGGGAGCTGTTTTTT. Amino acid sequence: CASALPSGIGTGELFF.

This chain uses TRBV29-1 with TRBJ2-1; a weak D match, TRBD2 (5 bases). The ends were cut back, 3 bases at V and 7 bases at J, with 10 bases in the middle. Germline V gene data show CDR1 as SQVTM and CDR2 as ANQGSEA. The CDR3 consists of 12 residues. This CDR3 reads CSVDRTGNEQFF. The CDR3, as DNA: TGCAGCGTTGATCGGACGGGAAATGAGCAGTTCTTC.

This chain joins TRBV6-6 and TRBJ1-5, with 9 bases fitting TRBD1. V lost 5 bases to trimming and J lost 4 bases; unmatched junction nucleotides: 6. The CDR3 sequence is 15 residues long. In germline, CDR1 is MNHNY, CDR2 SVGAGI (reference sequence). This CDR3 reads CASSPHRGRNQPQHF. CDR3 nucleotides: TGTGCCAGCAGTCCCCACAGGGGGCGAAATCAGCCCCAGCATTTT.

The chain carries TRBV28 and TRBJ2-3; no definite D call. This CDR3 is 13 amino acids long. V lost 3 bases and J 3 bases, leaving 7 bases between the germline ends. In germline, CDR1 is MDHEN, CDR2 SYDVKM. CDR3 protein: CASSLVTTDTQYF. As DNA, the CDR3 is TGTGCCAGCAGTTTGGTGACTACAGATACGCAGTATTTT.

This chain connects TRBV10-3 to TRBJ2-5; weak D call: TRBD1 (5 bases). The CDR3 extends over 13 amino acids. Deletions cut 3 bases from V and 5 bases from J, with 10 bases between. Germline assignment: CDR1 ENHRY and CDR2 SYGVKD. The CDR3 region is CAISDRQSETQYF. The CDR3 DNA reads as TGTGCCATCAGTGATCGACAGTCGGAGACCCAGTACTTC.

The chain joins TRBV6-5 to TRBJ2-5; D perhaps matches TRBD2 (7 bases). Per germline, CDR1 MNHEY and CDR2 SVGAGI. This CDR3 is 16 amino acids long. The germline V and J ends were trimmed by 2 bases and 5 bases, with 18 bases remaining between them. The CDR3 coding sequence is TGTGCCAGCAGTTACAATACGGGGGGCCCGACCGAGACCCAGTACTTC. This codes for CASSYNTGGPTETQYF.

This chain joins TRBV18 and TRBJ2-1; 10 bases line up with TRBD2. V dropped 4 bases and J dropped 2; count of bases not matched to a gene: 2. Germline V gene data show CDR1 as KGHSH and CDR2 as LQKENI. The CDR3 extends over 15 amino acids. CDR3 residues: CASSLAGGAYNEQFF. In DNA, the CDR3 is TGTGCCAGCTCACTAGCGGGGGGCGCCTACAATGAGCAGTTCTTC.

CDR3 bases: TGTGCCAGCAGTTTACGGTGGGACAGCTCCTACAATGAGCAGTTCTTC. This codes for CASSLRWDSSYNEQFF. The rearrangement uses TRBV27 and TRBJ2-1; 7 bases are shared with TRBD1. After removal of 2 bases from V and 0 bases from J, the junction contained 4 bases not matched to a gene. Germline lookup yields CDR1 MNHEY and CDR2 SMNVEV (reference sequence). This CDR3 region has 16 residues.

CDR3 in amino acids: CASSISGYTGELFF. The DNA of the CDR3 is TGTGCCAGTAGTATTTCAGGGTACACCGGGGAGCTGTTTTTT. The chain uses TRBV19 and TRBJ2-2; weak D call: TRBD1 (5 bases). The V gene lost 3 bases and the J gene lost 3 bases, with 8 bases spanning the gap. Germline lookup yields CDR1 LNHDA and CDR2 SQIVND (reference sequence). This CDR3 contains 14 residues.

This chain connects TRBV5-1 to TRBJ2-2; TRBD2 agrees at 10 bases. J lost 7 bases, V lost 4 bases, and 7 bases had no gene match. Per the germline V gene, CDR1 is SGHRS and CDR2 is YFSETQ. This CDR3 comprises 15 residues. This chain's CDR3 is CASSRLAGVDGELFF. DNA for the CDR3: TGCGCCAGCAGCCGTCTAGCGGGGGTGGACGGGGAGCTGTTTTTT.

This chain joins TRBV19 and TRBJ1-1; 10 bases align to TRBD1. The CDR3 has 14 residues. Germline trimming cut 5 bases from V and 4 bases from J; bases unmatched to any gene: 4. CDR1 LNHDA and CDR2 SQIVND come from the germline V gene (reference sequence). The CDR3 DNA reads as TGTGCCAGTAGTGGATGGGACAGGGGCACTGAAGCTTTCTTT. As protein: CASSGWDRGTEAFF.

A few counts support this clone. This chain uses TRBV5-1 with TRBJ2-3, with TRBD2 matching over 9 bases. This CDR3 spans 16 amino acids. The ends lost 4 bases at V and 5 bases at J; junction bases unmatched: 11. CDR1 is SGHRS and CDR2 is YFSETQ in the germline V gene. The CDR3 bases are TGCGCCAGCAGCCGAGGGGCTAGCGGGGATGGAGATACGCAGTATTTT. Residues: CASSRGASGDGDTQYF.

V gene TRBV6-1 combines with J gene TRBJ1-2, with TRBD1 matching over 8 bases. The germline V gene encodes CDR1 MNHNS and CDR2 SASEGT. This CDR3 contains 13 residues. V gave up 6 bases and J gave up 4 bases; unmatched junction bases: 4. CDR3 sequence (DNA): TGTGCCAGCAGGCGACAGGGGATCTATGGCTACACCTTC. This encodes CASRRQGIYGYTF.

The CDR3 here is CASSPNRDRGLFF. CDR3 bases: TGCGCCAGCAGCCCTAACCGGGACAGAGGGCTGTTTTTT. This sequence joins TRBV5-1 and TRBJ1-4, with 7 nucleotides matching TRBD1. This CDR3 spans 13 amino acids. In germline, CDR1 is SGHRS, CDR2 YFSETQ. Unmatched junction bases numbered 11, after V lost 4 bases and J lost 14 bases.

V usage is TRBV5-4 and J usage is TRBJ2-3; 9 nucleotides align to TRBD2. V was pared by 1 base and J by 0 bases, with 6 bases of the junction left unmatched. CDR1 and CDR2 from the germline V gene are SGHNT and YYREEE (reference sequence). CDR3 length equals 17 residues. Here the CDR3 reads CASSLFSGGLSTDTQYF. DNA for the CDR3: TGTGCCAGCAGCTTGTTTAGCGGGGGACTTAGCACAGATACGCAGTATTTT.

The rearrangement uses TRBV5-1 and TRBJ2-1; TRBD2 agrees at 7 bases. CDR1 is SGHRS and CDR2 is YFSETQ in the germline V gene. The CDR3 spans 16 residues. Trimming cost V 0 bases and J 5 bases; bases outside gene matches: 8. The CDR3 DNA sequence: TGCGCCAGCAGCTTGGAGGCGGGAGTGGGGCACAATGAGCAGTTCTTC. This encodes CASSLEAGVGHNEQFF. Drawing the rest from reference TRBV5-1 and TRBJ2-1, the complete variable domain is KAGVTQTPRYLIKTRGQQVTLSCSPISGHRSVSWYQQTPGQGLQFLFEYFSETQRNKGNFPGRFSGRQFSNSRSEMNVSTLELGDSALYLCASSLEAGVGHNEQFFGPGTRLTVL.

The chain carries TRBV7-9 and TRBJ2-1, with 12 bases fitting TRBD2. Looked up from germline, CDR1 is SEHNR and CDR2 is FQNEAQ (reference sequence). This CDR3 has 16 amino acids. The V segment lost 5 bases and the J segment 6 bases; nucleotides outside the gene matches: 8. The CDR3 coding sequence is TGTGCCAGCAGCCCCCCCCAGACTAGCGGGGGCAATGAGCAGTTCTTC. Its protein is CASSPPQTSGGNEQFF.